This TCR beta chain is from a study of shared clonotypes between healthy human individuals (dated by TCRdb to 2018 to 2020). Background for the entire study: The cohort included three men and a couple of women between 18 and 49 years of age. Between about 0.94 and 8.9 billion PBMCs per donor were obtained by leukapheresis. To increase sequencing depth and limit assay-specific biases, TCR repertoire library preparation and sequencing were carried out by different laboratories using diverse techniques. Per donor, three plates each were used for CD4 naive and CD4 memory, two for CD8 naive, and one for CD8 memory. To estimate repertoire size and how much clonotype sharing occurs between individuals, the study deeply sequenced the blood TCR repertoires of several healthy adults. Overall results and qualifications from the work: The genetic and exposure-history diversity represented was limited by the small number of donors. Based on pairwise subsampling, the degree of clonotype sharing among donors was expected to be affected by sequencing depth. Naive subsets generally had larger estimated clonotype richness than memory subsets. Rarefaction of sorted-subset datasets indicated incomplete sequencing despite the large sequencing depth. Sampling was limited to blood, and TCR repertoires in tissue likely differ from TCR repertoires in blood. Across a few donors, about 5.2% of naive CD4, approximately 3.6% of naive CD8, around 2.5% of memory CD4, and roughly 0.41% of memory CD8 clonotypes were shared. Compared with non-shared clonotypes, the clonotypes found in all four sorted-subset donors had higher generation probabilities.

Donors were healthy HIV-negative adults with no recently reported acute infections or vaccinations. Every donor was a Caucasian adult living in Nashville, Tennessee, USA. CD4+ T cells were enriched by magnetic negative selection, after which naive cells were positively selected on CD45RA and the negative fraction was taken as the memory subset. After blood collection by leukapheresis, PBMCs were isolated using Ficoll-Histopaque density gradient centrifugation and then cryopreserved in the vapor phase of liquid nitrogen. Analytical flow cytometry was used to check the purity and quantity of each magnetically sorted T cell population. Genomic DNA was isolated from each sorted fraction and quantified by UV absorbance on a Nanodrop 2000c. TCR CDR3 regions were amplified from genomic DNA by multiplex PCR using the deep immunoSEQ assay. For each cell subset, the extracted genomic DNA was distributed evenly across all wells of several immunoSEQ 96-well plates, and each plate served as one replicate. For sorted subsets, around 0.2 ug genomic DNA, equal to 30,000 to 35,000 T cell genomes, was loaded into each replicate PCR. Purified libraries were measured with a Qubit 3.0 fluorometer, size-checked on a Bioanalyzer 2100, and measured again with the KAPA Library Quantification kit. Every immunoSEQ 96-well plate was sequenced on a dedicated single-read 150-cycle Illumina NextSeq 550 flow cell. The study's own analysis went as follows. Because the immunoSEQ output held only junctional sequences and lacked quality scores, the filtering could not match the filtering applied to full-length reads. To assign V/J genes and CDR3, sequences were annotated using PyIR, a Python wrapper for IgBLAST v1.9, with IMGT germline references. Reads were removed for weak V/J assignments (E-value above 1e-6), missing CDR3, stop codons, out-of-frame junctions, or ambiguous translated residues. A V3J clonotype was defined by an identical inferred V gene, J gene, and CDR3 amino acid sequence. To compute the percentage overlap between repertoires, the number of shared unique clonotypes was divided by the size of the smaller repertoire. RTK rarefaction, the Chao1 estimator, and Recon v2.1 estimates of unobserved clonotypes were used to assess repertoire richness. For all TCRbeta clonotypes obtained by the gDNA method from four donors, generation probabilities were computed with OLGA. TCRdb re-hosts the immuneACCESS table, in-frame sequences only. Its copies lack some clones; in the studies checked, an unresolved V gene accounts for under half of them, and the cause for the rest is not known. The V and J calls and clone size come from that table; D and trimming were worked out from the DNA. Within this sample are roughly 1 million clones, with more than 65% of them counted one time only. The ten top clones hold nearly 1.5% of the sample.

A remark on this clone: Its antigen target is currently unknown. Base qualities are not provided; no much larger clone lies one nucleotide away.

From the germline V gene, CDR1 is SGHDN and CDR2 is FVKESK. Including the terminal cysteine and phenylalanine, the CDR3 comprises 20 residues. Here the CDR3 DNA is all that survives: 60 bases in frame from base 1. Trimming costs V 4 bases and J 0 bases, and their ends lie 24 bases apart. This chain is built from TRBV14 and TRBJ2-2, with TRBD2 perhaps the D gene, on 7 matching bases. The specimen sequenced was memory CD4+ T cells sorted from blood. What this sample's cell subset or site label stands for: CD45RA-negative fraction. The receptor was derived from a man younger than 35 in good health. The sequenced DNA: TGTGCCAGCAGCCCACTAGGGGGAGGGCCCGGATACTCGAACACCGGGGAGCTGTTTTTT. It is translated as CASSPLGGGPGYSNTGELFF.